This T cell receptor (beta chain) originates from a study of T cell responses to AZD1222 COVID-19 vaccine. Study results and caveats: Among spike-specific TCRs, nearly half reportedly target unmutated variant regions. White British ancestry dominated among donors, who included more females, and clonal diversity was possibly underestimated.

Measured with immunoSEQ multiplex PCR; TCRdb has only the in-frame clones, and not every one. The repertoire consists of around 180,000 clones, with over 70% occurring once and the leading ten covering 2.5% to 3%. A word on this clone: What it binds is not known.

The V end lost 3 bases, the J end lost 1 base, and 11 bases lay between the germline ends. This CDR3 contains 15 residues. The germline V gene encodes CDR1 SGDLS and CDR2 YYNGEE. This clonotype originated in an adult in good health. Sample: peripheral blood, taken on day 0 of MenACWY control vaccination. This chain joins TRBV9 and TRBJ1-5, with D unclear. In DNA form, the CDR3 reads TGTGCCAGCAGCGGTACCCCCGCGAGCAATCAGCCCCAGCATTTT. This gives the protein CASSGTPASNQPQHF.